The source of this T cell receptor beta chain is a study of sequential checkpoint blockade in melanoma. Background on the study: DNA from 95 or so pretreatment tumor samples underwent TCRβ immunosequencing. Twenty-two patients had matched tumor biopsies before treatment and at week 13 after nivolumab or ipilimumab alone.

The V and J ends lost 4 bases and 2 bases respectively, with 9 bases between them. Germline V gene sequence: CDR1 LNHDA, CDR2 SQIVND (reference sequence). The CDR3 has 15 residues. The treatment was: randomized to nivolumab then ipilimumab (arm A) or the reverse (arm B). This table comes from immunoSEQ multiplex PCR, and its TCRdb copy is limited to in-frame clones, with some not included. The table has roughly 5,000 clones, about a third seen once. This clone was observed a few times. This material consisted of tumor tissue (inferred from file names), taken from a patient given nivolumab and ipilimumab in sequence. The V and J genes are TRBV19 and TRBJ2-6; possibly TRBD2 for D (5 bases). This receptor was taken from a human donor with melanoma. The CDR3 sequence: CASSTLAPGANVLTF. The CDR3, as DNA: TGTGCCAGTAGTACCCTAGCACCTGGGGCCAACGTCCTGACTTTC.